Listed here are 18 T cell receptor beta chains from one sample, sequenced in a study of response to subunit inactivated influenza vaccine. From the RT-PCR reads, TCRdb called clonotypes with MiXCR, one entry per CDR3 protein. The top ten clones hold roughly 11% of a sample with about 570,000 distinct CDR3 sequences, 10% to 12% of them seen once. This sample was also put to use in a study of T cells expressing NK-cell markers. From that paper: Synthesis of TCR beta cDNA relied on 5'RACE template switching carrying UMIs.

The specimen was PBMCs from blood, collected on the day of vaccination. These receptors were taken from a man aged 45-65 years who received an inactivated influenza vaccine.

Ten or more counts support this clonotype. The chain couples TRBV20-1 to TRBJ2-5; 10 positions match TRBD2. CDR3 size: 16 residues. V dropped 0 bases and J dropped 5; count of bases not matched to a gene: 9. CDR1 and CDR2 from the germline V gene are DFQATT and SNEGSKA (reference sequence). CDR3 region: CSARDGSGRAEETQYF. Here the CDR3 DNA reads TGCAGTGCTAGAGACGGAAGCGGGAGGGCCGAGGAGACCCAGTACTTC.

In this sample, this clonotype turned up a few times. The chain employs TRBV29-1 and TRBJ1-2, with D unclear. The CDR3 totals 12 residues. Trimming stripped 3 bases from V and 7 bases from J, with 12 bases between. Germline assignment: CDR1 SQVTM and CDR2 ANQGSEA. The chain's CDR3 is CSVDSSEPGYTF. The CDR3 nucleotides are TGCAGCGTTGATTCGTCGGAACCTGGCTACACCTTC.

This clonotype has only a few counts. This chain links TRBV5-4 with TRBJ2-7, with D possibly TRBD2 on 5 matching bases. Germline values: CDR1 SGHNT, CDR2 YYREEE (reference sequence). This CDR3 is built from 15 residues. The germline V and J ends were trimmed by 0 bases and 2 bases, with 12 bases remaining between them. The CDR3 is CASSLGGELTYEQYF. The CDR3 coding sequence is TGTGCCAGCAGCTTGGGGGGAGAACTAACCTACGAGCAGTACTTC.

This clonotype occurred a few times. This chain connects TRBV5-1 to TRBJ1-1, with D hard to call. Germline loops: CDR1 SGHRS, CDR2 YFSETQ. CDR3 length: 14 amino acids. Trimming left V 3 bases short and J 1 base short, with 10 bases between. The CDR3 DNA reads TGCGCCAGCAGCTCGGCCGCCCCGAACACTGAAGCTTTCTTT. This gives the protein CASSSAAPNTEAFF.

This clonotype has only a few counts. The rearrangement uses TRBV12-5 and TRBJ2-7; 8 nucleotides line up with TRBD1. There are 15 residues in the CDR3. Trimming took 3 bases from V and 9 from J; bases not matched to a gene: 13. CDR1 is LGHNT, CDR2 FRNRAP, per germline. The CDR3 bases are TGTGCTAGTGGTTTCCTCGACAGGGGCTGGCCCGGGCAGTACTTC. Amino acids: CASGFLDRGWPGQYF.

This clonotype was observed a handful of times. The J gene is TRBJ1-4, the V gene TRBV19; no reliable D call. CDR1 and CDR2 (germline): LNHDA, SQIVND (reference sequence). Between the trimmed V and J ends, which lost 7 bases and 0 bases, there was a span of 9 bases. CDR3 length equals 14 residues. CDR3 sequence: CASKHHSTNEKLFF. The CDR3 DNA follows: TGTGCCAGTAAACACCATTCAACTAATGAAAAACTGTTTTTT.

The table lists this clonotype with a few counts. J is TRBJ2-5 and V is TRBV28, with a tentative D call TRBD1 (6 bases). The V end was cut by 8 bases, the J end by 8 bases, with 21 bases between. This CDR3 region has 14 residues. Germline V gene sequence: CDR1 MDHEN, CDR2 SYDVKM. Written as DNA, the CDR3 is TGTGCCAGCCTACTTACCCAGACAGGTTCTACCCAGTACTTC. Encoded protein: CASLLTQTGSTQYF.

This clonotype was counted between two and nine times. The CDR3 loop reads CASSLFGLASSTDTQYF. DNA for the CDR3: TGCGCCAGCAGCTTGTTTGGGCTAGCGAGTAGCACAGATACGCAGTATTTT. The gene calls are TRBV5-1 and TRBJ2-3; D is possibly TRBD2 (6 bases). The CDR3 is 17 amino acids. V lost 1 base, J lost 0 bases, and 15 bases lay in between. Germline values: CDR1 SGHRS, CDR2 YFSETQ.

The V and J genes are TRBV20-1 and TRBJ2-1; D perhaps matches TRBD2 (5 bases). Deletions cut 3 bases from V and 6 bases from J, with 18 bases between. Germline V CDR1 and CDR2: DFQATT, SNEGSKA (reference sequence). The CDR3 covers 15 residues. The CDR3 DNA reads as TGCAGTGCTAGGTTCCCGGGCGGGTACCGCAATGAGCAGTTCTTC. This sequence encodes CSARFPGGYRNEQFF.

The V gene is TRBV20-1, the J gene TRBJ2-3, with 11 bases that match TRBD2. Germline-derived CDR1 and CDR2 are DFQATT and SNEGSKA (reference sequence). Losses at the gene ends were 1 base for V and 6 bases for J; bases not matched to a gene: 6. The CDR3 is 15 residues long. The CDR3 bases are TGCAGTGCTAGAGCTGGGACTAGCGGACGTGATACGCAGTATTTT. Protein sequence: CSARAGTSGRDTQYF.

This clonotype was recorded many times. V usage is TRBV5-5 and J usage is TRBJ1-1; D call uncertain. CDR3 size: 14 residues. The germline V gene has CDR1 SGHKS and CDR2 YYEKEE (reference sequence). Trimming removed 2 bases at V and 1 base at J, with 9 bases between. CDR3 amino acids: CASSLSHQNTEAFF. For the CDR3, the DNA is TGTGCCAGCAGCTTATCACACCAGAACACTGAAGCTTTCTTT.

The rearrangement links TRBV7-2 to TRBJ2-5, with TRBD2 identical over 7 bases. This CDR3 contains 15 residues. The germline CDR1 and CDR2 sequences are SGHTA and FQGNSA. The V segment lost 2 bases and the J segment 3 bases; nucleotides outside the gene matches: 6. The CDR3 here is CASSLLAGVEETQYF. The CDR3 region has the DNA TGTGCCAGCAGCTTACTCGCGGGAGTTGAAGAGACCCAGTACTTC.

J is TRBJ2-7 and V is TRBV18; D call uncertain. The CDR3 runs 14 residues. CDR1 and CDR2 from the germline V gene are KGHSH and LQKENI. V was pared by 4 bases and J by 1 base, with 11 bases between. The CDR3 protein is CASSLRLTSYEQYF. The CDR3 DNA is TGTGCCAGCTCACTCCGACTGACGTCCTACGAGCAGTACTTC.

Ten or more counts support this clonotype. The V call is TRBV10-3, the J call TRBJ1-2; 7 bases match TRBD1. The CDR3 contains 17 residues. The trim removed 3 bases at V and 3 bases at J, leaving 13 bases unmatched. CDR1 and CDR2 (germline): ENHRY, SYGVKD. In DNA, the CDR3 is TGTGCCATCAGTGACCCAACCGGGACAGAGTTTTACTATGGCTACACCTTC. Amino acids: CAISDPTGTEFYYGYTF.

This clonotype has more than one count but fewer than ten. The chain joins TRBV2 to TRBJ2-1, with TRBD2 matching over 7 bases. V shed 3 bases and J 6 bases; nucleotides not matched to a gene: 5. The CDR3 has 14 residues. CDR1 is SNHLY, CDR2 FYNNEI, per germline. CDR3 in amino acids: CASSDWGGVNEQFF. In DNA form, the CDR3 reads TGTGCCAGCAGTGATTGGGGGGGGGTCAATGAGCAGTTCTTC. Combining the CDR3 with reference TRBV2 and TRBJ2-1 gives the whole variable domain EPEVTQTPSHQVTQMGQEVILRCVPISNHLYFYWYRQILGQKVEFLVSFYNNEISEKSEIFDDQFSVERPDGSNFTLKIRSTKLEDSAMYFCASSDWGGVNEQFFGPGTRLTVL.

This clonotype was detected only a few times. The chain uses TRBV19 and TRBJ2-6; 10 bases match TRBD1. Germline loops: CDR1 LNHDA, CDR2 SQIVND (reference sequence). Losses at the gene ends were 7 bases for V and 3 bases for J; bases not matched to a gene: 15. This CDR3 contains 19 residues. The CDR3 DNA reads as TGTGCCAGTACCCAAGACAGGGGGCCTTCCTTCGGTGGGGCCAACGTCCTGACTTTC. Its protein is CASTQDRGPSFGGANVLTF.

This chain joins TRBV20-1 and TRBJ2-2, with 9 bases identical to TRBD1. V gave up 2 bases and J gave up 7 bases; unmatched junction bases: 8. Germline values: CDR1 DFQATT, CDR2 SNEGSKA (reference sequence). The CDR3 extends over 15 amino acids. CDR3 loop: CSARLRRTGVGELFF. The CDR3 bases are TGCAGTGCTAGACTGCGTCGGACAGGGGTCGGGGAGCTGTTTTTT.

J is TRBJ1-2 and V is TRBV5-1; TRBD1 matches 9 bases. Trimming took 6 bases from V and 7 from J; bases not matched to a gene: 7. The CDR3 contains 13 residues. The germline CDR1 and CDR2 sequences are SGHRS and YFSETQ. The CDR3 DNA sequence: TGCGCCAGCACCAAGGGACAGGGATCTGGCTACACCTTC. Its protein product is CASTKGQGSGYTF.